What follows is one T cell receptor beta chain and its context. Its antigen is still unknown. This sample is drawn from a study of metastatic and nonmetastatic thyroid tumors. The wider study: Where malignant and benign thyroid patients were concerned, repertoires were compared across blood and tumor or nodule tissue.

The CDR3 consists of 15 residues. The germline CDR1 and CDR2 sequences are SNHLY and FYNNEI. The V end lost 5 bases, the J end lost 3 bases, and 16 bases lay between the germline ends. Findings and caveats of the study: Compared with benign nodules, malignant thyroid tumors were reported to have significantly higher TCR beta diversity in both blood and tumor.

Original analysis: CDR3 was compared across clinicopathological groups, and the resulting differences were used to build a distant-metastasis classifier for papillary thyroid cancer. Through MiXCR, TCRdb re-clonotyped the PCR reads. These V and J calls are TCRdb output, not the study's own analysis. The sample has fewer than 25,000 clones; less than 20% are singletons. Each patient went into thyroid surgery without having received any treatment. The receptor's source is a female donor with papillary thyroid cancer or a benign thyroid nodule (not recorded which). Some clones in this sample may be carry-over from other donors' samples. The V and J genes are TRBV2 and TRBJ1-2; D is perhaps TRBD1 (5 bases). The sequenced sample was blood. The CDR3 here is CASSPGGVAYYGYTF. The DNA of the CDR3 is TGTGCCAGCAGTCCCGGGGGGGTCGCGTACTATGGCTACACCTTC.